This TCR beta chain stems from a study of regulatory T cells in long-lasting Graves disease. Regarding the study as a whole: The study found persistent patients shared more public clonotypes (2,741) than new patients (over 900).

At least ten counts were recorded for this clonotype. What it binds is unknown. Time point reported: newly diagnosed GD, antithyroid drugs for less than 3 months. Preparation of the TCR library used RNA extracted from PBMCs. Between the trimmed V and J ends, which lost 2 bases and 4 bases, there was a span of 5 bases. CDR1 and CDR2 from the germline V gene are MNHEY and SVGAGI. The length of the CDR3 is 12 residues. HTBI primers from iRepertoire and Arm-PCR of CDR3 regions yielded the TCR beta libraries. TCRdb reprocessed the multiplex PCR reads with MiXCR, giving one entry per CDR3 protein. The table includes roughly 560,000 distinct CDR3 sequences, 15% to 20% detected once. The data were also submitted as part of a second study, on T cells in Graves' hyperthyroidism and ophthalmopathy. That source reports: Initially, a first-round RT-PCR of the TCR CDR3 employed the HTBI primer set.

This material consisted of peripheral blood mononuclear cells (PBMCs), taken at new diagnosis, from a patient treated with antithyroid drugs. The chain uses TRBV6-5 and TRBJ1-2; the D gene is possibly TRBD1 (5 bases). The TCR sequence derives from a woman aged 35-60 years with Graves disease. CDR3: CASSYDSYGYTF. The DNA for the CDR3 is TGTGCCAGCAGTTACGACAGCTATGGCTACACCTTC.